One and the same sample provided the 17 T cell receptor beta chains below, sequenced in a study of T-cell reconstitution after alpha-beta-depleted transplantation in children. For TCRbeta, the library was prepared with unique molecular identifiers. TCRdb used MiXCR to reprocess the PCR reads, holding one entry per CDR3 protein. Of just over 950,000 distinct CDR3 sequences in the sample, about 30% were seen once. The sample here was PBMCs, mostly from graft donor cells, taken 360 days after TCRalphabeta/CD19-depleted stem cell transplant. The receptors stem from a boy younger than two who had a stem cell transplant for SCID, so the T cells may come from the graft donor.

The CDR3 coding sequence is TGTGCCAGCAGCTGGAAACTAGCGAAGGATGGCTACGAGCAGTACTTC. Translating gives CASSWKLAKDGYEQYF. The chain carries TRBV5-6 and TRBJ2-7, with 7 bases fitting TRBD2. The CDR3 runs to 16 residues. Germline V CDR1 and CDR2: SGHDT, YYEEEE. The J segment lost 3 bases and the V segment lost 3 bases, leaving 12 bases of the junction unmatched.

This sequence joins TRBV24-1 and TRBJ2-3, with D unresolved. The CDR3 has 13 residues. The germline V and J ends were trimmed by 0 bases and 2 bases, with 2 bases remaining between them. CDR1 is KGHDR, CDR2 SFDVKD, per germline. Here the CDR3 reads CATSDLATDTQYF. CDR3 sequence (DNA): TGTGCCACCAGTGATTTGGCCACAGATACGCAGTATTTT.

V is TRBV27 and J is TRBJ2-3, with a tentative D call TRBD1 (6 bases). Germline lookup yields CDR1 MNHEY and CDR2 SMNVEV (reference sequence). The CDR3 contains 15 residues. V was clipped by 3 bases and J by 5 bases, with 15 bases between them. CDR3 loop: CASSLYSGAEDTQYF. CDR3 DNA sequence: TGTGCCAGCAGTTTGTATTCAGGGGCGGAAGATACGCAGTATTTT.

There are many counts of this clonotype. The chain combines TRBV6-2 or TRBV6-3 with TRBJ2-3, with 7 bases identical to TRBD2. The V gene's germline CDR1 is MNHEY and CDR2 SVGEGT. The CDR3 is made up of 13 amino acids. J lost 13 bases, V lost 1 base, and 8 bases had no gene match. CDR3 sequence reads: CASSYYLAGEEYF. The CDR3 DNA sequence: TGTGCCAGCAGTTACTATCTCGCGGGGGAAGAGTATTTT.

This chain connects TRBV4-3 to TRBJ2-1, with D tentatively TRBD1 (6 bases). This CDR3 has 15 amino acids. CDR1 is LGHNA and CDR2 is YSLEER in the germline V gene. The ends were cut back, 4 bases at V and 2 bases at J, with 12 bases in the middle. CDR3: CASSRGQAAYNEQFF. DNA of the CDR3: TGCGCCAGCAGCCGGGGACAAGCCGCCTACAATGAGCAGTTCTTC.

This clonotype has just a few counts. The rearrangement uses TRBV20-1 and TRBJ2-1; 10 bases align to TRBD2. Germline-derived CDR1 and CDR2 are DFQATT and SNEGSKA (reference sequence). V shed 6 bases, J shed 3 bases, and the junction held 8 bases outside the gene matches. The CDR3 sequence is 15 residues long. The CDR3 sequence: CSAPNSGGNYNEQFF. DNA for the CDR3: TGCAGTGCCCCAAATAGCGGGGGGAACTACAATGAGCAGTTCTTC.

This clonotype was found a few times. This chain joins TRBV4-1 and TRBJ2-1, with D maybe TRBD2 (5 bases). This CDR3 contains 17 residues. V lost 2 bases and J 4 bases, leaving 18 bases between the germline ends. Germline CDR1 reads MGHRA; CDR2 reads YSYEKL. As DNA, the CDR3 is TGCGCCAGCAGCCAATCTACCCCGGGGTCGATTTACAATGAGCAGTTCTTC. Residues: CASSQSTPGSIYNEQFF.

This clonotype was counted only a few times. The genes are TRBV9 and TRBJ2-2; D gene unclear. The CDR3 is made up of 13 amino acids. Trimming left V 0 bases short and J 7 bases short, with 7 bases between. Germline V gene data show CDR1 as SGDLS and CDR2 as YYNGEE. DNA for the CDR3: TGTGCCAGCAGCGTAGGGCGCTTCGGGGAGCTGTTTTTT. This codes for CASSVGRFGELFF.

This clonotype was observed a few times. The genes are TRBV15 and TRBJ2-7; D may be TRBD1 (7 bases). Trimming removed 6 bases at V and 4 bases at J, with 16 bases between. Germline-derived CDR1 and CDR2 are LNHNV and YYDKDF (reference sequence). This CDR3 has 14 residues. CDR3 in DNA: TGTGCCACCAGTCCGGAGGGGGCTGGATACGAGCAGTACTTC. This codes for CATSPEGAGYEQYF.

The chain employs TRBV12-3 or TRBV12-4 and TRBJ2-7; the match to TRBD1 covers 10 bases. Losses at the gene ends were 4 bases for V and 3 bases for J; bases not matched to a gene: 9. The CDR3 is 16 amino acids. This CDR3 reads CASSSATGTGDYEQYF. The CDR3 DNA reads as TGTGCCAGCAGTTCCGCGACCGGGACAGGGGACTACGAGCAGTACTTC.

This clonotype was detected only once. The chain joins TRBV12-5 to TRBJ2-2, with a possible D match to TRBD2 (6 bases). The CDR3 has 14 amino acids. CDR1 and CDR2 from the germline V gene are LGHNT and FRNRAP. Trimming shortened V by 2 bases and J by 4 bases, and 8 bases separated the two germline ends. CDR3 in amino acids: CASGLQGGTGELFF. The CDR3 DNA follows: TGTGCTAGTGGTTTGCAGGGAGGCACCGGGGAGCTGTTTTTT.

The chain combines TRBV21-1 with TRBJ2-6; the table's TRBD1 call for D was not verified on the DNA. TRBV21-1 is listed as a pseudogene. This CDR3 spans 16 amino acids. The CDR3 sequence is CASSKDRDSGANVLTF. DNA of the CDR3: TGTGCCAGCAGCAAAGACCGGGACTCTGGGGCCAACGTCCTGACTTTC.

J is TRBJ2-7 and V is TRBV10-3; TRBD2 aligns across 7 bases. J lost 4 bases, V lost 2 bases, and 5 bases had no gene match. The CDR3 has 14 amino acids. The germline CDR1 and CDR2 sequences are ENHRY and SYGVKD. The DNA of the CDR3 is TGTGCCATCAGTGAGGACGGGGGGAGGTACGAGCAGTACTTC. It codes for CAISEDGGRYEQYF.

The DNA of the CDR3 is TGCGCCAGCAGCTTGGGAGTAGCCGAAAGCACAGATACGCAGTATTTT. Translating it yields CASSLGVAESTDTQYF. The chain uses TRBV5-1 and TRBJ2-3; no definite D call. CDR1 and CDR2 from the germline V gene are SGHRS and YFSETQ. The CDR3 covers 16 residues. V was cut by 0 bases and J by 0 bases, with 11 bases left in between.

The chain combines TRBV7-2 with TRBJ2-7; D gene uncertain. The CDR3 is 14 amino acids. Germline V gene lookup returns CDR1 SGHTA and CDR2 FQGNSA. Trimming shortened V by 3 bases and J by 4 bases, and 13 bases separated the two germline ends. The CDR3 coding sequence is TGTGCCAGCAGCTTCTTTCAGATGGGATACGAGCAGTACTTC. This gives the protein CASSFFQMGYEQYF.

This clonotype showed up just a few times. This chain links TRBV4-1 with TRBJ2-7, with D uncertain. The CDR3 consists of 13 residues. The germline CDR1 and CDR2 sequences are MGHRA and YSYEKL. V was clipped by 0 bases and J by 9 bases, with 12 bases between them. Here the CDR3 reads CASSQDHRQVQYF. The CDR3 DNA follows: TGCGCCAGCAGCCAAGATCATCGGCAAGTGCAGTACTTC.

This clonotype was observed a few times. This chain's CDR3 is CATSEDGYQETQYF. For the CDR3, the DNA is TGTGCCACCAGTGAGGACGGATATCAAGAGACCCAGTACTTC. The chain is built from TRBV24-1 and TRBJ2-5; D ambiguous. The V end was cut by 4 bases, the J end by 2 bases, with 10 bases between. The CDR3 spans 14 residues. Germline V CDR1 and CDR2: KGHDR, SFDVKD.